One and the same sample provided the 18 T cell receptor beta chains below, sequenced in a study of beta chain features in type 1 diabetes. Reverse transcribing all isolated RNA meant expressed TCRB transcripts were sequenced. TCRdb's table, derived via immunoSEQ multiplex PCR, lists solely in-frame clones and lacks some. The sample has around 500,000 clones; more than 9.5% are singletons. Sequenced input: naive CD4+ T cells from blood. The source is a woman between 18 and 29 years old in good health.

V gene TRBV2 combines with J gene TRBJ1-6; 7 positions match TRBD1. Germline V gene lookup returns CDR1 SNHLY and CDR2 FYNNEI. The CDR3 has 13 amino acids. V lost 10 bases to trimming and J lost 9 bases; unmatched junction nucleotides: 9. The CDR3 bases are TGTGCCACCCAGGGCAGGGGGTTTTCACCCCTCCACTTT. This sequence encodes CATQGRGFSPLHF.

The chain couples TRBV11-1 to TRBJ1-2; possibly TRBD1 for D (5 bases). CDR3 length: 12 residues. The V and J ends lost 4 bases and 4 bases respectively, with 7 bases between them. Germline V gene data show CDR1 as SGHAT and CDR2 as FQDESV (reference sequence). The CDR3 is CASSSGGYGYTF. The CDR3 DNA reads as TGTGCCAGCAGCTCGGGGGGCTATGGCTACACCTTC. Full variable domain (missing parts from reference TRBV11-1 and TRBJ1-2): EAEVAQSPRYKITEKSQAVAFWCDPISGHATLYWYRQILGQGPELLVQFQDESVVDDSQLPKDRFSAERLKGVDSTLKIQPAELGDSAMYLCASSSGGYGYTFGSGTRLTVV.

The chain combines TRBV9 with TRBJ2-1; possibly TRBD2 for D (5 bases). The CDR3 has 16 amino acids. The V end lost 3 bases, the J end lost 0 bases, and 13 bases lay between the germline ends. Germline V gene data show CDR1 as SGDLS and CDR2 as YYNGEE. The chain's CDR3 is CASSAFGRGSYNEQFF. The CDR3 DNA follows: TGTGCCAGCAGCGCATTCGGTCGGGGCTCCTACAATGAGCAGTTCTTC.

This clone occurred a few times. The chain is built from TRBV28 and TRBJ2-7, with D perhaps being TRBD1 or TRBD2 (5 bases each). The CDR3 contains 15 residues. V was shortened by 3 bases and J by 0 bases, with 12 bases between the two germline ends. Looked up from germline, CDR1 is MDHEN and CDR2 is SYDVKM. The CDR3 protein is CASSLRGKASYEQYV. The CDR3 coding sequence is TGTGCCAGCAGTTTGAGGGGCAAGGCCTCCTACGAGCAGTACGTC.

The genes are TRBV5-1 and TRBJ2-1; the D is unclear. The CDR3 contains 14 residues. With 0 bases removed from V and 7 bases from J, the gap between germline ends came to 11 bases. The germline CDR1 and CDR2 sequences are SGHRS and YFSETQ. CDR3: CASSLAAGWNEQFF. The CDR3 bases are TGCGCCAGCAGCTTGGCCGCCGGGTGGAATGAGCAGTTCTTC.

As to this clone: Distinct nucleotide sequences in the sample also encode this CDR3. The chain employs TRBV7-9 and TRBJ2-5; D remains unclear. Trimming took 0 bases from V and 1 from J, leaving 0 bases between them. The CDR3 consists of 12 residues. Germline lookup yields CDR1 SEHNR and CDR2 FQNEAQ (reference sequence). The CDR3 DNA sequence: TGTGCCAGCAGCTTAGCCCAAGAGACCCAGTACTTC. This sequence encodes CASSLAQETQYF. Full variable domain (missing parts from reference TRBV7-9 and TRBJ2-5): DTGVSQNPRHKITKRGQNVTFRCDPISEHNRLYWYRQTLGQGPEFLTYFQNEAQLEKSRLLSDRFSAERPKGSFSTLEIQRTEQGDSAMYLCASSLAQETQYFGPGTRLLVL.

The chain carries TRBV7-2 and TRBJ2-5; no clear D gene. The CDR3 has 16 residues. The V gene lost 5 bases and the J gene lost 4 bases, with 20 bases spanning the gap. Looked up from germline, CDR1 is SGHTA and CDR2 is FQGNSA. The CDR3 sequence: CASSPRNPVLAETQYF. DNA for the CDR3: TGTGCCAGCAGCCCGCGAAACCCGGTCCTGGCAGAGACCCAGTACTTC.

The rearrangement links TRBV4-1 to TRBJ2-7, with TRBD2 matching over 14 bases. The CDR3 covers 18 residues. V lost 1 base to trimming and J lost 3 bases; unmatched junction nucleotides: 8. Germline V gene sequence: CDR1 MGHRA, CDR2 YSYEKL. For the CDR3, the DNA is TGCGCCAGCAGCCAAGCTGGACTAGCGGGAGGTATAGGCTACGAGCAGTACTTC. Its translation: CASSQAGLAGGIGYEQYF.

This clone was picked up many times. The chain links TRBV7-9 to TRBJ2-4; D gene ambiguous. V lost 5 bases, J lost 1 base, and 12 bases lay in between. Germline V CDR1 and CDR2: SEHNR, FQNEAQ (reference sequence). The CDR3 is made up of 15 amino acids. CDR3 sequence: CASSPLGSAKNIQYF. DNA of the CDR3: TGTGCCAGCAGCCCACTCGGGTCGGCCAAAAACATTCAGTACTTC.

The chain joins TRBV5-1 to TRBJ2-3; 8 bases map to TRBD1. In germline, CDR1 is SGHRS, CDR2 YFSETQ. The CDR3 sequence is 13 residues long. The J segment lost 6 bases and the V segment lost 9 bases, leaving 9 bases of the junction unmatched. This CDR3 is CATRTGIQDTQYF. The DNA for the CDR3 is TGCGCCACTCGGACAGGGATTCAGGATACGCAGTATTTT.

As concerns this clone: The same CDR3 is also encoded by other DNA sequences in this sample. The chain combines TRBV2 with TRBJ1-1; D unresolved. V lost 4 bases and J lost 0, with 0 bases in between. The germline V gene has CDR1 SNHLY and CDR2 FYNNEI. The CDR3 length is 11 residues. The CDR3 reads CASSVNTEAFF. The CDR3 bases are TGTGCCAGCAGTGTGAACACTGAAGCTTTCTTT. Looking up the rest from reference TRBV2 and TRBJ1-1 gives the full variable domain: EPEVTQTPSHQVTQMGQEVILRCVPISNHLYFYWYRQILGQKVEFLVSFYNNEISEKSEIFDDQFSVERPDGSNFTLKIRSTKLEDSAMYFCASSVNTEAFFGQGTRLTVV.

The chain is built from TRBV9 and TRBJ1-1; D is ambiguous. The ends were cut back, 0 bases at V and 0 bases at J, with 9 bases in the middle. The length of the CDR3 is 15 residues. The V gene's germline CDR1 is SGDLS and CDR2 YYNGEE. As DNA, the CDR3 is TGTGCCAGCAGCGTAGACGGCAGAATGAACACTGAAGCTTTCTTT. Amino acids: CASSVDGRMNTEAFF.

The chain links TRBV27 to TRBJ2-5; tentative D call: TRBD1 (6 bases). The V and J ends lost 6 bases and 5 bases respectively, with 13 bases between them. Germline V lookup: CDR1 MNHEY, CDR2 SMNVEV (reference sequence). This CDR3 has 13 amino acids. CDR3 sequence reads: CASRPRGPETQYF. DNA of the CDR3: TGTGCCAGCAGACCCAGGGGCCCGGAGACCCAGTACTTC.

The rearrangement links TRBV2 to TRBJ1-1; D unclear. Trimming shortened V by 6 bases and J by 4 bases, and 9 bases separated the two germline ends. This CDR3 region has 12 residues. CDR1 and CDR2 from the germline V gene are SNHLY and FYNNEI. CDR3 in amino acids: CASRMVPTEAFF. The DNA for the CDR3 is TGTGCCAGCAGAATGGTCCCCACTGAAGCTTTCTTT.

The gene calls are TRBV9 and TRBJ1-1; D gene uncertain. CDR1 is SGDLS, CDR2 YYNGEE, per germline. CDR3 length: 13 amino acids. V lost 4 bases, J lost 0 bases, and 7 bases lay in between. The DNA for the CDR3 is TGTGCCAGCAGCACCGGGATGAACACTGAAGCTTTCTTT. Protein sequence: CASSTGMNTEAFF.

This clone was seen more than once but under ten times. The CDR3 nucleotides read TGCAGCGTTGAAGAGGTACAGGGGATAGCTTTCTTT. This sequence encodes CSVEEVQGIAFF. The chain joins TRBV29-1 to TRBJ1-1; 7 nucleotides line up with TRBD1. V was clipped by 0 bases and J by 10 bases; unmatched bases: 5. CDR3 length equals 12 residues. Germline V gene data show CDR1 as SQVTM and CDR2 as ANQGSEA.

This clone was detected a few times. This chain uses TRBV25-1 with TRBJ2-3; D gene uncertain. The CDR3 loop spans 14 amino acids. V was pared by 2 bases and J by 10 bases, with 16 bases between. The germline gives CDR1 MGHDK, CDR2 SYGVNS. The CDR3 reads CASSEVGDWAAQYF. The CDR3 DNA reads TGTGCCAGCAGTGAAGTTGGGGATTGGGCTGCGCAGTATTTT.

The chain combines TRBV7-9 with TRBJ2-3, with D unclear. Germline V gene data show CDR1 as SEHNR and CDR2 as FQNEAQ (reference sequence). This CDR3 has 14 residues. V was shortened by 2 bases and J by 0 bases, with 6 bases between the two germline ends. The CDR3, as DNA: TGTGCCAGCAGCTTAAGGGTTAGCACAGATACGCAGTATTTT. As protein: CASSLRVSTDTQYF.